The clone carrying this T cell receptor beta chain was detected a few times. Antigen specificity is unknown. V dropped 5 bases and J dropped 4 bases, with 9 bases sitting between them. The germline V gene encodes CDR1 LNHNV and CDR2 YYDKDF (reference sequence). This CDR3 comprises 13 residues. The record originates from a study of identical twins. Study-level points and caveats: Excess twin sharing in beta out-of-frame sequences was weaker. Fewer insertions characterized abundant cord blood beta clonotypes, whereas memory repertoires showed none.

TCRdb used MiXCR to reprocess the 5' RACE reads, holding one entry per CDR3 protein. The data contain 1.5 million to 2 million distinct CDR3 sequences, about 31% of them seen just once; the ten biggest clones take up 0.25% to 0.3%. The receptor comes from a newborn girl in good health. This chain joins TRBV15 and TRBJ2-1, with D possibly TRBD1 on 6 matching bases. Input material: cord blood. The CDR3 spells CATSGDIYNEQFF. The CDR3 DNA reads TGTGCCACCAGCGGGGACATATACAATGAGCAGTTCTTC.